This record looks at one T cell receptor (beta chain) sequence and its context. TCRdb's copy holds only in-frame clones and misses some; the assay was immunoSEQ multiplex PCR. The sample carries approximately 730,000 clones, 70% to 90% recorded once. These data are taken from a study of shared T cell receptors in the human thymus. V was shortened by 5 bases and J by 8 bases, with 18 bases between the two germline ends. The CDR3 has 15 residues. The germline V gene encodes CDR1 MNHEY and CDR2 SVGAGI. This same sample was also taken into another study, of human thymus T cells. That report adds: Immunologically healthy infants in Finland undergoing congenital heart defect surgery were the donors.

Input material: thymocytes. V gene TRBV6-5 combines with J gene TRBJ2-2, with a possible D match to TRBD2 (5 bases). This TCR was recovered from a girl less than two years old with a congenital heart defect. The CDR3 here is CASSPGVPGCGELFF. As DNA, the CDR3 is TGTGCCAGCAGTCCCGGGGTCCCGGGTTGTGGGGAGCTGTTTTTT.